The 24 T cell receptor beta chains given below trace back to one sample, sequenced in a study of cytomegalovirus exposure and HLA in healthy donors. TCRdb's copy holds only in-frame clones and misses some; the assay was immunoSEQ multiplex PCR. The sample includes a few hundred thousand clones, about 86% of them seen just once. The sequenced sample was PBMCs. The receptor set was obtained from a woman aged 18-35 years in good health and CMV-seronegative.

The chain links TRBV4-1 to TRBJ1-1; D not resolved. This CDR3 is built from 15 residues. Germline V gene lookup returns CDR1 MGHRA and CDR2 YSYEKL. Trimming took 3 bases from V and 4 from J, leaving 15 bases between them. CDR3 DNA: TGCGCCAGCAGCCACCGCGAGGGAGGGCCCACTGAAGCTTTCTTT. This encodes CASSHREGGPTEAFF.

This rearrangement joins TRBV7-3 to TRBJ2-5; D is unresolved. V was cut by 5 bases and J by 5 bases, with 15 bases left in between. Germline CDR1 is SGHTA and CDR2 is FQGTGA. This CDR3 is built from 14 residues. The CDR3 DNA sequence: TGTGCCAGCAGCCATCCCGGGTTTCCGGAGACCCAGTACTTC. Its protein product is CASSHPGFPETQYF.

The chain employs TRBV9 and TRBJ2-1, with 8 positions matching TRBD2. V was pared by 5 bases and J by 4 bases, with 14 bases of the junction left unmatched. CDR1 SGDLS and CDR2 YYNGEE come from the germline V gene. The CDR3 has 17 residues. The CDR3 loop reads CASSGPGERGRYNEQFF. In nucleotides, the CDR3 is TGTGCCAGCAGTGGCCCCGGGGAGCGGGGGCGGTACAATGAGCAGTTCTTC.

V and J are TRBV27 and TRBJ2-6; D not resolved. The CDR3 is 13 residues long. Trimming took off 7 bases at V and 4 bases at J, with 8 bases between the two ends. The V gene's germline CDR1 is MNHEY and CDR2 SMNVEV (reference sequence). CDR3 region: CASTHLGANVLTF. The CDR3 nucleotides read TGTGCCAGCACACATTTGGGGGCCAACGTCCTGACTTTC.

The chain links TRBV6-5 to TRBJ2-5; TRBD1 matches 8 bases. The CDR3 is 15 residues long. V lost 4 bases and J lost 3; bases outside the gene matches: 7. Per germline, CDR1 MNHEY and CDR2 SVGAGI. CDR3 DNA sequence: TGTGCCAGCAGTTCGCAGGGGGCAGGCGAAGAGACCCAGTACTTC. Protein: CASSSQGAGEETQYF.

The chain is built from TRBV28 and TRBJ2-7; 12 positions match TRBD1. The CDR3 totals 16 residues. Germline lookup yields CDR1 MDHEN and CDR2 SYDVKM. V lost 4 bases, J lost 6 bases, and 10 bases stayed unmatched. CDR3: CASSSPSGTGGFEQYF. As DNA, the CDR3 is TGTGCCAGCAGTTCCCCATCCGGGACAGGGGGCTTCGAGCAGTACTTC.

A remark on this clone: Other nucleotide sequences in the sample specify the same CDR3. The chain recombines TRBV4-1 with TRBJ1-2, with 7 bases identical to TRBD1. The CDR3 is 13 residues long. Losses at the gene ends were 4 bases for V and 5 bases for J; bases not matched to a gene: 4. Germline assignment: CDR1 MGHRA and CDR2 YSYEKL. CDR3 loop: CASSRDRVYGYTF. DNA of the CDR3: TGCGCCAGCAGCCGAGACAGGGTGTATGGCTACACCTTC.

The CDR3, as DNA: TGTGCCAGCAGCTTACCGTTGACTAGCGGGAGGACAGATACGCAGTATTTT. Its protein product is CASSLPLTSGRTDTQYF. The rearrangement joins TRBV7-8 to TRBJ2-3; the match to TRBD2 covers 13 bases. This CDR3 is 17 amino acids long. V lost 2 bases to trimming and J lost 3 bases; unmatched junction nucleotides: 5. Germline V gene lookup returns CDR1 SGHVS and CDR2 FQNEAQ.

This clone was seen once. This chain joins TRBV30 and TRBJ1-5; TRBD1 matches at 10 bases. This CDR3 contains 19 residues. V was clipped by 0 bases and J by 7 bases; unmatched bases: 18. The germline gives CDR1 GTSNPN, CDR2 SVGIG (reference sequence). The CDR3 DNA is TGTGCCTGGAGTGTAACAGCCTCCGGGACAGGGGTTACAATCCAGCCCCAGCATTTT. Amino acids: CAWSVTASGTGVTIQPQHF.

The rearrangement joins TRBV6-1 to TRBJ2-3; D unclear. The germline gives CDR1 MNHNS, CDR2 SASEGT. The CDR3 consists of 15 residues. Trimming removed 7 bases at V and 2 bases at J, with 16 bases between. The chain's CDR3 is CASIFGTTLTDTQYF. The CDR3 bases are TGTGCCAGCATCTTTGGCACGACTCTCACAGATACGCAGTATTTT.

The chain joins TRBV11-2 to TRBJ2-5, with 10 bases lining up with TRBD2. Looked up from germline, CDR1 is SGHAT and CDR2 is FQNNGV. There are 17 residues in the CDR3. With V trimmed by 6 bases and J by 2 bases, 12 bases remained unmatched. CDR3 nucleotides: TGTGCCAGCAGACCTAGGTGGGCTAGCGGGGGTCAAGAGACCCAGTACTTC. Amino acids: CASRPRWASGGQETQYF.

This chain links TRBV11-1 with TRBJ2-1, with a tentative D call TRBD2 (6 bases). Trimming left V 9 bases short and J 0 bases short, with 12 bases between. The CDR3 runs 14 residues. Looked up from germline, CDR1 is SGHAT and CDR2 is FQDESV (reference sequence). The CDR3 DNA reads TGTGCCAGTAATAGCGGCTTCTCCTACAATGAGCAGTTCTTC. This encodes CASNSGFSYNEQFF.

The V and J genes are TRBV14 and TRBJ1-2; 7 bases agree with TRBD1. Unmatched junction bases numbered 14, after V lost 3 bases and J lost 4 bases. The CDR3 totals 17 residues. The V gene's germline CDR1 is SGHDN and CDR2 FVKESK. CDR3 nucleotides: TGTGCCAGCAGCCAGGAGGGACAGTCGGAGTTTGGCTATGGCTACACCTTC. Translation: CASSQEGQSEFGYGYTF.

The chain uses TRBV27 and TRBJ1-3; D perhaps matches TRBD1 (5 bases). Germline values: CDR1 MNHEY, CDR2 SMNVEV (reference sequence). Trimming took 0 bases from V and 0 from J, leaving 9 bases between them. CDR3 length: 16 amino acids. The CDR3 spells CASSLSKGYSGNTIYF. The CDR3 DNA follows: TGTGCCAGCAGTTTATCGAAGGGGTACTCTGGAAACACCATATATTTT.

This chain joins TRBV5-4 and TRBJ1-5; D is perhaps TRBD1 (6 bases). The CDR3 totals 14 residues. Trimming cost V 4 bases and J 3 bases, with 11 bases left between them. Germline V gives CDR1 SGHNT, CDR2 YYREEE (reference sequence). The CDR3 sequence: CASSDRDNNQPQHF. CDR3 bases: TGTGCCAGCAGCGACCGGGACAACAATCAGCCCCAGCATTTT.

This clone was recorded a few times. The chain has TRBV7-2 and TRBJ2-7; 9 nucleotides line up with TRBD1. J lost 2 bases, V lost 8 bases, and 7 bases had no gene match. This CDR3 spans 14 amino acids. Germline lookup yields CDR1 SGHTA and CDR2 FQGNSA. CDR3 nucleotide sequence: TGTGCCAGCGGGCCGGGACAGGGAGCCTACGAGCAGTACTTC. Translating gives CASGPGQGAYEQYF.

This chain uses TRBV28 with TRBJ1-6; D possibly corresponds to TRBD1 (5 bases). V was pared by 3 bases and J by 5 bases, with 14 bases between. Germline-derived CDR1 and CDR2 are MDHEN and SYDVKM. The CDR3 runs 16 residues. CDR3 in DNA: TGTGCCAGCAGTTTTCCTGGCCAGGGTCATAATTCACCCCTCCACTTT. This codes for CASSFPGQGHNSPLHF.

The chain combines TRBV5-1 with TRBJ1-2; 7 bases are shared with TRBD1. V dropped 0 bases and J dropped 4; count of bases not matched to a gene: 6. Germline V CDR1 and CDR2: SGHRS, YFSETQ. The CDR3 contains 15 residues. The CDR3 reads CASSLDRGHTYGYTF. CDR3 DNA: TGCGCCAGCAGCTTGGACAGGGGCCATACCTATGGCTACACCTTC.

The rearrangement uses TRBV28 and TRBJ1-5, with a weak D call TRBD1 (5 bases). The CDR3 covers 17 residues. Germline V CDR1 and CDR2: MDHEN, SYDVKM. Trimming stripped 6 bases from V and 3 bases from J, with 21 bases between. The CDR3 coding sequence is TGTGCCAGCAGCCCCCTGGGGGGGAGGGCGGACAATCAGCCCCAGCATTTT. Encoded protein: CASSPLGGRADNQPQHF.

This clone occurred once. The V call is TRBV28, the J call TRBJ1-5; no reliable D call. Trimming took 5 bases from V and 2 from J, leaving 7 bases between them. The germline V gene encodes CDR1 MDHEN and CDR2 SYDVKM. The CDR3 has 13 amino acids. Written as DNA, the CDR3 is TGTGCCAGCAGTCCGGTGGGCAATCAGCCCCAGCATTTT. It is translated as CASSPVGNQPQHF.

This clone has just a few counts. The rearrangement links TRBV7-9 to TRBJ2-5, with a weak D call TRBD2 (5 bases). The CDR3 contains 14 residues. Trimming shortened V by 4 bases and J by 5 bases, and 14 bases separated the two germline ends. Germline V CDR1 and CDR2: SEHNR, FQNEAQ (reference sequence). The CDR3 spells CASSSGIPVETQYF. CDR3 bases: TGTGCCAGCAGCTCGGGAATCCCTGTGGAGACCCAGTACTTC. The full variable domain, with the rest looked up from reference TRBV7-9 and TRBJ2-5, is DTGVSQNPRHKITKRGQNVTFRCDPISEHNRLYWYRQTLGQGPEFLTYFQNEAQLEKSRLLSDRFSAERPKGSFSTLEIQRTEQGDSAMYLCASSSGIPVETQYFGPGTRLLVL.

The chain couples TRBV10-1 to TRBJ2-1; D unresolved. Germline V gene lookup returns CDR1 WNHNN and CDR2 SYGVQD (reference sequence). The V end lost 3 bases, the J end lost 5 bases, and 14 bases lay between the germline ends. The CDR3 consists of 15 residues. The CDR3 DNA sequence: TGCGCCAGCAGTGATTACGCACTTGGTAACAATGAGCAGTTCTTC. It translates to CASSDYALGNNEQFF.

CDR3 coding DNA: TGCGCCAGCAGCTTGGGAGCTAGCGGGAGCAATGAGCAGTTCTTC. Protein sequence: CASSLGASGSNEQFF. V gene TRBV5-1 combines with J gene TRBJ2-1; 10 nucleotides align to TRBD2. The CDR3 spans 15 residues. Germline loops: CDR1 SGHRS, CDR2 YFSETQ. The junction had 3 bases not matched to a gene; V was cut back by 0 bases and J by 6 bases.

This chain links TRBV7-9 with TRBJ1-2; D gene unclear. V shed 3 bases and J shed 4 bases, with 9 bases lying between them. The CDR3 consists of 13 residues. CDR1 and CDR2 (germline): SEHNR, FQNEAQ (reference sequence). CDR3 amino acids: CASSLAAGYGYTF. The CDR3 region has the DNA TGTGCCAGCAGCTTGGCGGCGGGCTATGGCTACACCTTC.